This entry lists 7 T cell receptor beta chains sequenced from one sample in a study of blood T cells in healthy people across ages. Together with a sample-barcoded 5' primer, a J-beta primer mix was included in a second PCR lasting about 6 to 12 cycles. TCRdb reprocessed the 5' RACE reads with MiXCR, giving one entry per CDR3 protein. The table includes about 1 million distinct CDR3 sequences, 35% to 55% detected once. Sequenced material: blood. All receptors derive from a woman aged 55-75 years in good health.

This chain joins TRBV30 and TRBJ2-1, with TRBD2 identical over 8 bases. This CDR3 has 14 amino acids. With V trimmed by 4 bases and J by 4 bases, 6 bases remained unmatched. Looked up from germline, CDR1 is GTSNPN and CDR2 is SVGIG (reference sequence). CDR3 in DNA: TGTGCCTGGAAAAGCGGGAGTTGGTACAATGAGCAGTTCTTC. Its translation: CAWKSGSWYNEQFF.

This clonotype was seen a single time. The rearrangement links TRBV6-6 to TRBJ2-1; 11 bases are shared with TRBD2. CDR3 length: 15 residues. Germline V gene data show CDR1 as MNHNY and CDR2 as SVGAGI (reference sequence). V lost 5 bases and J lost 6; bases outside the gene matches: 6. CDR3 coding DNA: TGTGCCAGCAGTCCACTAGCGGGAGCGGCCAATGAGCAGTTCTTC. Amino acid sequence: CASSPLAGAANEQFF.

The gene calls are TRBV29-1 and TRBJ2-7; possibly TRBD1 for D (6 bases). V was shortened by 6 bases and J by 0 bases, with 12 bases between the two germline ends. CDR3 length: 13 amino acids. From germline, CDR1 is SQVTM and CDR2 ANQGSEA. In DNA, the CDR3 is TGCAGCGTATCCTGGACAGCCTCCTACGAGCAGTACTTC. Translating it yields CSVSWTASYEQYF.

This clonotype came up a few times. The chain combines TRBV5-1 with TRBJ2-5, with D possibly TRBD2 on 5 matching bases. V lost 2 bases, J lost 2 bases, and 10 bases lay in between. The germline V gene has CDR1 SGHRS and CDR2 YFSETQ. The CDR3 spans 14 residues. The CDR3 here is CASSFGLEQETQYF. The CDR3 DNA sequence: TGCGCCAGCAGCTTCGGACTGGAACAAGAGACCCAGTACTTC.

The chain is built from TRBV30 and TRBJ2-7, with D perhaps TRBD1 or TRBD2 (5 bases each). The germline V and J ends were trimmed by 3 bases and 4 bases, with 19 bases remaining between them. The CDR3 sequence is 15 residues long. Germline lookup yields CDR1 GTSNPN and CDR2 SVGIG (reference sequence). The CDR3 is CAWSLRGASTYEQYF. In nucleotides, the CDR3 is TGTGCCTGGAGCCTAAGAGGGGCCTCCACATACGAGCAGTACTTC.

This clonotype was detected only a few times. This chain links TRBV20-1 with TRBJ2-1; tentatively, D is TRBD2 (6 bases). Germline lookup yields CDR1 DFQATT and CDR2 SNEGSKA (reference sequence). V gave up 6 bases and J gave up 4 bases, with 16 bases separating them. This CDR3 is 14 amino acids long. The DNA of the CDR3 is TGCAGTGCCTTAACCCTAGCGAGTTACAATGAGCAGTTCTTC. Protein product: CSALTLASYNEQFF.

The chain links TRBV20-1 to TRBJ2-1; TRBD2 agrees at 11 bases. There are 14 residues in the CDR3. Germline CDR1 DFQATT, CDR2 SNEGSKA (reference sequence). With V trimmed by 5 bases and J by 10 bases, 10 bases remained unmatched. In DNA form, the CDR3 reads TGCAGTGCTTCTGGACTAGCGGGTGTCTGGGAGCAGTTCTTC. Protein product: CSASGLAGVWEQFF.